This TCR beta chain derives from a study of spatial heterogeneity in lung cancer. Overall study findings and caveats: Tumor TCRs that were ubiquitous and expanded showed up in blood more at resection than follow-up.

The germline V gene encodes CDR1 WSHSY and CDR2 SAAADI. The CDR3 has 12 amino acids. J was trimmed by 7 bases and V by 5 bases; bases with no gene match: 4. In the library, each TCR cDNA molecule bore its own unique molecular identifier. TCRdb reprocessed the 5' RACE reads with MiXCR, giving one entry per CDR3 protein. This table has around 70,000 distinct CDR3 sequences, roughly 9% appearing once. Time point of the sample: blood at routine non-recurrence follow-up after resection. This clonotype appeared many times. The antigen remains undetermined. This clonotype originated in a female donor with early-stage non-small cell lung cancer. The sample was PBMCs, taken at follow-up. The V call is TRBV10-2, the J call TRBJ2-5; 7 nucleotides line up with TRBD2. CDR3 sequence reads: CASSTTGGTQYF. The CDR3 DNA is TGCGCCAGCAGTACCACGGGGGGGACCCAGTACTTC.